Shown below are 3 T cell receptor beta chains from a single sample sequenced in a study of T cells in Graves' hyperthyroidism and ophthalmopathy (dated by TCRdb to between 2018 and 2021). Libraries were made using multiplex PCR. Sequencing was performed on an Illumina HiSeq 2000. Amplification of TCR beta CDR3 regions was carried out from RNA transcripts. The TCR CDR3 was subjected to a first round of RT-PCR using the HTBI primer set and the Qiagen OneStep RT-PCR kit. TCRdb passed the public sequencing reads through fastp at Q25 and MiXCR, retaining productive beta sequences. Each CDR3 protein appears once, grouped with its most common genes and DNA. This sample lists 40,000 to 60,000 distinct CDR3 sequences; 54% were detected once. Of the sample, around a third falls within the top ten clones. The sequenced sample consisted of peripheral blood or thyroid tissue (not recorded which). These receptors originate from a man between 18 and 29 years old with Graves' hyperthyroidism.

The sample holds many counts of this clonotype. The chain employs TRBV6-5 and TRBJ1-5, with 7 bases matching TRBD1. The germline V gene has CDR1 MNHEY and CDR2 SVGAGI. V lost 5 bases and J lost 5; bases outside the gene matches: 12. The CDR3 is 16 residues long. CDR3 in amino acids: CASSRTPQGLYQPQHF. The DNA for the CDR3 is TGTGCCAGCAGTAGAACTCCACAGGGGCTTTATCAGCCCCAGCATTTT.

This clonotype was seen a few times. CDR3 in DNA: TGCGCCAGCAGCTTGGTGCAGGGCGATGGCTACACCTTC. Translating it yields CASSLVQGDGYTF. The gene calls are TRBV5-1 and TRBJ1-2, with TRBD1 as a possible D gene (5 bases). This CDR3 comprises 13 residues. V was cut by 0 bases and J by 6 bases, with 9 bases left in between. The germline CDR1 and CDR2 sequences are SGHRS and YFSETQ.

Ten or more counts support this clonotype. The rearrangement joins TRBV15 to TRBJ2-2; TRBD2 might be the D (7 bases). The CDR3 sequence is 17 residues long. V was trimmed by 0 bases and J by 4 bases, leaving 15 bases between them. Germline-derived CDR1 and CDR2 are LNHNV and YYDKDF (reference sequence). The CDR3 here is CATSRDRGAVFTGELFF. The CDR3 DNA reads TGTGCCACCAGCAGAGACCGGGGGGCAGTTTTCACCGGGGAGCTGTTTTTT.